The source of this TCR beta chain is a study of T-cell reconstitution after alpha-beta-depleted transplantation in children. This clonotype was picked up a small number of times. The antigen is unknown. Study findings and constraints: Approximately two months post-transplant, alpha-beta T cells reportedly originated from several hundred expanded graft clones. The authors attributed T-cell counts and diversity one year after transplant mostly to newly produced T cells. Some patients showed high day-60 TCRbeta diversity, which derived from surviving recipient T cells and thymic progenitors.

TCRbeta library preparation incorporated unique molecular identifiers. TCRdb used MiXCR to reprocess the PCR reads, holding one entry per CDR3 protein. This sample has around 490,000 distinct CDR3 sequences, with more than 9.5% found just once. CDR1 is SEHNR, CDR2 FQNEAQ, per germline (reference sequence). The CDR3 is 14 amino acids. V lost 5 bases, J lost 6 bases, and 13 bases lay in between. This chain links TRBV7-9 with TRBJ2-2; D possibly corresponds to TRBD1 (6 bases). The sequence was collected from a female patient aged 2 to 10 who had a stem cell transplant for aplastic anemia, so the T cells may come from the graft donor. This specimen was PBMCs, mostly from graft donor cells, taken 180 days after TCRalphabeta/CD19-depleted stem cell transplant. The DNA for the CDR3 is TGTGCCAGCAGCCACGAGTACAGGGCCGGGGAGCTGTTTTTT. This translates into CASSHEYRAGELFF.